This T cell receptor (beta chain) is drawn from a study of OX40 agonist ivuxolimab in advanced cancers. Study-wide context: All patients had ivuxolimab intravenously every 2 weeks at 0.01 to 10 mg/kg. Study conclusions and caveats: Averaged across samples, CD8+ T cells carried more expanded clones than CD4+ did.

Sequencing used immunoSEQ multiplex PCR; TCRdb keeps in-frame clones, though not all of them. This sample yields about 84,000 clones, of which more than 70% are seen a single time; 0.15% to 0.2% belongs to the top ten. This clone has only one observation. Its antigen is unidentified. The CDR3 extends over 18 amino acids. Germline V gene sequence: CDR1 LGHNA, CDR2 YNFKEQ. Unmatched junction bases numbered 14, after V lost 0 bases and J lost 7 bases. Sampled blood was obtained at baseline, cycle 4 day 1, and cycle 7 day 1. The V call is TRBV4-2, the J call TRBJ2-1, with 8 bases matching TRBD2. This TCR was recovered from an adult with an advanced solid tumor such as melanoma, head and neck, liver or kidney cancer. Specimen: CD4+ or CD8+ T cells sorted from blood, collected in a trial of the OX40 agonist ivuxolimab. The CDR3 is CASSQEETAGARFNEQFF. The CDR3 nucleotides read TGTGCCAGCAGCCAAGAGGAGACAGCGGGAGCACGGTTTAATGAGCAGTTCTTC.